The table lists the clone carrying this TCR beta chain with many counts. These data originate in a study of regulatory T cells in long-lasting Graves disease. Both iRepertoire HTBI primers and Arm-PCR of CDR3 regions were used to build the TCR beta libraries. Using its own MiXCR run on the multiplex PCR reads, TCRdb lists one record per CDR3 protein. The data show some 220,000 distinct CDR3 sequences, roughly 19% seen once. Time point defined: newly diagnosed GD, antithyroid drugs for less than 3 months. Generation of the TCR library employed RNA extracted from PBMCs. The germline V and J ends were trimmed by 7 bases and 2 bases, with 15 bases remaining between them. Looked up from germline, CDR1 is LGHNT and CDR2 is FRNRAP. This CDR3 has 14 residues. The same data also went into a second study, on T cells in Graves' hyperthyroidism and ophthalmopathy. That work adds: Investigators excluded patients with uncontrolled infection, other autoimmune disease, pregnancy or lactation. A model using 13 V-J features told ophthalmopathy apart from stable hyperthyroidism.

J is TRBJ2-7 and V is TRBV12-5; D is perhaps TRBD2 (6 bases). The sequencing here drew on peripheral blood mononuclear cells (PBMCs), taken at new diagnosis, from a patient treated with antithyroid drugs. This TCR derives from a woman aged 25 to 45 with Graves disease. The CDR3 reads CASAPAGITYEQYF. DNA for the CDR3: TGTGCTAGTGCCCCCGCGGGGATTACCTACGAGCAGTACTTC.